What follows are 22 T cell receptor beta chains derived from one specimen sequenced in a study of OX40 agonist ivuxolimab in advanced cancers. Profiled with immunoSEQ multiplex PCR; TCRdb holds only in-frame clones, not every one. The table shows 50,000 to 70,000 clones, with roughly 86% occurring only once. This specimen consisted of CD4+ or CD8+ T cells sorted from blood, obtained in a trial of the OX40 agonist ivuxolimab. All receptors derive from an adult with an advanced solid tumor such as melanoma, head and neck, liver or kidney cancer.

The chain carries TRBV6-1 and TRBJ2-5; TRBD1 agrees at 8 bases. V dropped 8 bases and J dropped 4; count of bases not matched to a gene: 9. Germline loops: CDR1 MNHNS, CDR2 SASEGT. The CDR3 has 14 amino acids. CDR3 sequence reads: CASGDRGWGETQYF. CDR3 nucleotide sequence: TGTGCCAGCGGAGACAGGGGCTGGGGAGAGACCCAGTACTTC.

The CDR3 bases are TGTGCCAGCCAAAGGGGGGTTGAGGGTCAGCCCCAGCATTTT. It codes for CASQRGVEGQPQHF. The chain joins TRBV6-6 to TRBJ1-5; D is possibly TRBD1 (6 bases). Trimming took 8 bases from V and 6 from J, leaving 17 bases between them. Germline lookup yields CDR1 MNHNY and CDR2 SVGAGI (reference sequence). The CDR3 is 14 amino acids.

This rearrangement joins TRBV7-8 to TRBJ1-1; D perhaps matches TRBD1 (5 bases). Germline V lookup: CDR1 SGHVS, CDR2 FQNEAQ. Trimming took off 0 bases at V and 4 bases at J, with 18 bases between the two ends. CDR3 length: 17 residues. CDR3 region: CASSLAVGVAIGTEAFF. The DNA of the CDR3 is TGTGCCAGCAGCTTAGCCGTGGGGGTGGCAATCGGCACTGAAGCTTTCTTT.

The chain uses TRBV9 and TRBJ2-1; D may be TRBD2 (6 bases). The CDR3 length is 17 residues. Germline CDR1 and CDR2: SGDLS and YYNGEE. V was clipped by 0 bases and J by 0 bases, with 13 bases between them. The CDR3 loop reads CASSVGGVGGSYNEQFF. DNA of the CDR3: TGTGCCAGCAGCGTAGGGGGGGTTGGCGGCTCCTACAATGAGCAGTTCTTC. Looking up the rest from reference TRBV9 and TRBJ2-1 gives the full variable domain: DSGVTQTPKHLITATGQRVTLRCSPRSGDLSVYWYQQSLDQGLQFLIQYYNGEERAKGNILERFSAQQFPDLHSELNLSSLELGDSALYFCASSVGGVGGSYNEQFFGPGTRLTVL.

The gene calls are TRBV2 and TRBJ1-2; D call uncertain. The CDR3 runs 16 residues. V was trimmed by 8 bases and J by 0 bases, leaving 19 bases between them. The germline V gene has CDR1 SNHLY and CDR2 FYNNEI. CDR3 amino acids: CASLSTRTASNYGYTF. CDR3 nucleotide sequence: TGTGCCAGCCTTAGTACTCGGACGGCCTCTAACTATGGCTACACCTTC.

CDR3 protein: CASSPSGGFYNEQFF. The CDR3 DNA is TGTGCCAGTAGCCCTAGTGGGGGGTTTTACAATGAGCAGTTCTTC. V usage is TRBV19 and J usage is TRBJ2-1, with D tentatively TRBD2 (6 bases). Per germline, CDR1 LNHDA and CDR2 SQIVND (reference sequence). The CDR3 covers 15 residues. Trimming took off 6 bases at V and 4 bases at J, with 16 bases between the two ends.

The V and J genes are TRBV2 and TRBJ2-7, with D possibly TRBD1 on 6 matching bases. Germline CDR1 and CDR2: SNHLY and FYNNEI. V lost 3 bases and J 0 bases, leaving 18 bases between the germline ends. This CDR3 spans 17 amino acids. The CDR3 DNA is TGTGCCAGCAGTGATTCTACCAGCAGGGGCAGCTCCTACGAGCAGTACTTC. As protein: CASSDSTSRGSSYEQYF. Combining the CDR3 with reference TRBV2 and TRBJ2-7 gives the whole variable domain EPEVTQTPSHQVTQMGQEVILRCVPISNHLYFYWYRQILGQKVEFLVSFYNNEISEKSEIFDDQFSVERPDGSNFTLKIRSTKLEDSAMYFCASSDSTSRGSSYEQYFGPGTRLTVT.

In this sample, this clone turned up once. The chain uses TRBV5-6 and TRBJ1-5; D unresolved. The CDR3 extends over 14 amino acids. CDR1 SGHDT and CDR2 YYEEEE come from the germline V gene. V was cut by 3 bases and J by 1 base, with 8 bases left in between. CDR3 nucleotides: TGTGCCAGCAGCTACGGGGTGAGCAATCAGCCCCAGCATTTT. This codes for CASSYGVSNQPQHF. The variable domain in full, with the rest retrieved from reference TRBV5-6 and TRBJ1-5, is DAGVTQSPTHLIKTRGQQVTLRCSPKSGHDTVSWYQQALGQGPQFIFQYYEEEERQRGNFPDRFSGHQFPNYSSELNVNALLLGDSALYLCASSYGVSNQPQHFGDGTRLSIL.

V and J are TRBV13 and TRBJ2-3; 9 bases are shared with TRBD2. Germline assignment: CDR1 PRHDT and CDR2 FYEKMQ (reference sequence). The CDR3 extends over 15 amino acids. The J segment lost 6 bases and the V segment lost 3 bases, leaving 7 bases of the junction unmatched. This CDR3 is CASSFGGGAGDTQYF. CDR3 nucleotide sequence: TGTGCCAGCAGCTTCGGCGGGGGGGCCGGTGATACGCAGTATTTT.

This clone turned up a few times. The gene calls are TRBV27 and TRBJ1-2, with D possibly being TRBD1 (5 bases). Germline lookup yields CDR1 MNHEY and CDR2 SMNVEV (reference sequence). This CDR3 has 15 amino acids. V was shortened by 5 bases and J by 4 bases, with 17 bases between the two germline ends. The DNA of the CDR3 is TGTGCCAGCAGTCCCGCCCCCAGGGTGGTCTATGGCTACACCTTC. Its translation: CASSPAPRVVYGYTF.

The chain carries TRBV7-2 and TRBJ2-7; D not resolved. Germline CDR1 reads SGHTA; CDR2 reads FQGNSA. CDR3 length: 13 residues. V was pared by 1 base and J by 3 bases, with 7 bases between. CDR3 amino acids: CASSLVPYYEQYF. DNA of the CDR3: TGTGCCAGCAGCTTAGTTCCTTACTACGAGCAGTACTTC.

V gene TRBV6-5 combines with J gene TRBJ1-3; TRBD1 might be the D (5 bases). Germline lookup yields CDR1 MNHEY and CDR2 SVGAGI. The CDR3 runs to 15 residues. V lost 2 bases, J lost 0 bases, and 8 bases lay in between. CDR3 amino acids: CASSYKDISGNTIYF. CDR3 nucleotides: TGTGCCAGCAGTTACAAGGACATCTCTGGAAACACCATATATTTT.

This clone was counted once. The chain recombines TRBV25-1 with TRBJ1-1, with D perhaps TRBD1 (5 bases). CDR3 size: 15 residues. V shed 3 bases and J shed 1 base, with 12 bases lying between them. Germline CDR1 is MGHDK and CDR2 is SYGVNS. CDR3: CASSDPDSGNTEAFF. The CDR3 DNA sequence: TGTGCCAGCAGTGATCCCGACAGTGGGAACACTGAAGCTTTCTTT.

The chain carries TRBV28 and TRBJ2-3; 16 bases are shared with TRBD2. The ends lost 6 bases at V and 3 bases at J; junction bases unmatched: 15. CDR3 length: 20 amino acids. The germline V gene encodes CDR1 MDHEN and CDR2 SYDVKM. CDR3 region: CASRYPLPGLAGGWTDTQYF. CDR3 nucleotide sequence: TGTGCCAGCAGATATCCTCTCCCGGGACTAGCGGGGGGGTGGACAGATACGCAGTATTTT.

The table lists this clone with a few counts. The chain is built from TRBV11-2 and TRBJ2-1; tentatively, D is TRBD1 or TRBD2 (6 bases each). The CDR3 spans 13 residues. V dropped 5 bases and J dropped 5 bases, with 10 bases sitting between them. The germline V gene encodes CDR1 SGHAT and CDR2 FQNNGV. CDR3 in DNA: TGTGCCAGCAGCCACGGGGGCCACAATGAGCAGTTCTTC. As protein: CASSHGGHNEQFF.

The J gene is TRBJ2-7, the V gene TRBV28, with unresolved D. CDR3 length equals 14 residues. Germline V gives CDR1 MDHEN, CDR2 SYDVKM. Trimming cost V 6 bases and J 1 base, with 13 bases left between them. For the CDR3, the DNA is TGTGCCAGCAGGCCGACTTTCAATTCCTACGAGCAGTACTTC. Its protein is CASRPTFNSYEQYF.

Notes on this clone: The CDR3 carries no conserved terminal phenylalanine or tryptophan, so it likely arises from a read error. The chain uses TRBV2 and TRBJ1-6; a possible D gene is TRBD1 (5 bases). This CDR3 is built from 15 residues. V lost 0 bases, J lost 9 bases, and 12 bases lay in between. The germline gives CDR1 SNHLY, CDR2 FYNNEI. As DNA, the CDR3 is TGTGCCAGCAGTGAAGCTGGGGGGGATTTTTCACCCCTCCACCTT. Translating gives CASSEAGGDFSPLHL.

The chain has TRBV4-1 and TRBJ1-5; D remains ambiguous. In germline, CDR1 is MGHRA, CDR2 YSYEKL. The CDR3 totals 15 residues. V was cut by 0 bases and J by 3 bases, with 9 bases left in between. The CDR3 bases are TGCGCCAGCAGCCAAGAGCTACCCCACAATCAGCCCCAGCATTTT. Protein: CASSQELPHNQPQHF.

V and J are TRBV13 and TRBJ2-3; 7 nucleotides agree with TRBD2. The CDR3 is made up of 14 amino acids. Germline values: CDR1 PRHDT, CDR2 FYEKMQ (reference sequence). V was pared by 5 bases and J by 2 bases, with 4 bases of the junction left unmatched. In nucleotides, the CDR3 is TGTGCCAGCAGCCCAGGGACTACCACAGATACGCAGTATTTT. Amino acids: CASSPGTTTDTQYF.

As DNA, the CDR3 is TGTGCCAGCAGCTTAGCGACCGTTGAGGACGAAAAACTGTTTTTT. Translation gives CASSLATVEDEKLFF. V usage is TRBV11-1 and J usage is TRBJ1-4; D remains unclear. The length of the CDR3 is 15 residues. Germline CDR1 SGHAT, CDR2 FQDESV (reference sequence). V was trimmed by 0 bases and J by 8 bases, leaving 13 bases between them.

This clone has just a few counts. V is TRBV4-2 and J is TRBJ1-2, with D uncertain. The CDR3 length is 16 residues. The germline V and J ends were trimmed by 0 bases and 1 base, with 12 bases remaining between them. Germline V gives CDR1 LGHNA, CDR2 YNFKEQ. CDR3: CASSQDPAELNYGYTF. The CDR3 nucleotides read TGTGCCAGCAGCCAAGATCCGGCAGAGCTTAACTATGGCTACACCTTC.

This chain connects TRBV7-6 to TRBJ1-1, with TRBD1 matching over 9 bases. The CDR3 has 14 residues. Trimming cost V 6 bases and J 1 base; bases outside gene matches: 3. Looked up from germline, CDR1 is SGHVS and CDR2 is FNYEAQ. CDR3 nucleotides: TGTGCCAGCAGGTCGGGACAGGGGAACACTGAAGCTTTCTTT. Translating it yields CASRSGQGNTEAFF.